A selection of T cell receptor beta chains follows, all from one sample in a study of PD-1 blockade in classical Hodgkin lymphoma. Here immunoSEQ multiplex PCR was the method, and the copy in TCRdb shows in-frame clones only, minus some. This table holds 5,000 to 6,000 clones, under 90% found once. The source was CD8+ T cells from blood, collected at baseline. The receptors stem from a human donor with classical Hodgkin lymphoma. Each CDR3 is given with its conserved first and last residue. D genes are given only for firm matches. The size field is filled for only some rows; it gives once, few, many or a size class.

d_call j_call v_call clone_size cdr3_aa cdr3_nt
TRBD1 TRBJ1-2 TRBV11-2 NA CASSFVKGAGDYGYTF TGTGCCAGCAGCTTTGTAAAGGGGGCTGGTGACTATGGCTACACCTTC
TRBD1 TRBJ1-5 TRBV6-5 NA CASSYSGTVNQPQHF TGTGCCAGCAGTTACTCTGGGACAGTTAATCAGCCCCAGCATTTT
NA TRBJ2-5 TRBV28 few CAIQTGTQETQYF TGTGCCATTCAAACAGGGACTCAAGAGACCCAGTACTTC
NA TRBJ1-5 TRBV5-6 NA CASSSGRQPQHF TGTGCCAGCAGCTCTGGACGGCAGCCCCAGCATTTT
NA TRBJ2-5 TRBV6-5 once CASWRGRASQETQYF TGTGCCAGCTGGAGGGGCAGGGCTTCCCAAGAGACCCAGTACTTC
NA TRBJ2-4 TRBV9 NA CASSASIQPGIQYF TGTGCCAGCAGCGCCAGCATTCAACCAGGCATTCAGTACTTC
NA TRBJ1-5 TRBV28 NA CASSPFGSFIYSNQPQHF TGTGCCAGCAGTCCCTTCGGCAGCTTTATTTATAGCAATCAGCCCCAGCATTTT
NA TRBJ2-3 TRBV27 NA CASSSLPSSTDTQYF TGTGCCAGCAGTTCCCTTCCAAGTAGCACAGATACGCAGTATTTT
NA TRBJ2-1 TRBV7-2 NA CASSLTPLSYSYPYNEQFF TGTGCCAGCAGCTTAACCCCCCTATCCTATTCATACCCATACAATGAGCAGTTCTTC
NA TRBJ2-2 TRBV19 NA CASSIGYTGELFF TGTGCCAGTAGTATAGGGTACACCGGGGAGCTGTTTTTT
NA TRBJ2-7 TRBV9 NA CASSVRVTSYEQYF TGTGCCAGCAGCGTAAGAGTCACCTCCTACGAGCAGTACTTC
NA TRBJ1-5 TRBV7-6 NA CASSSHPPRGPGDNQPQHF TGTGCCAGCAGCTCACACCCTCCACGGGGCCCGGGAGACAATCAGCCCCAGCATTTT
TRBD2 TRBJ2-7 TRBV4-3 NA CASSQGTSISPEQYF TGCGCCAGCAGCCAAGGGACTAGCATTTCTCCGGAGCAGTACTTC
NA TRBJ2-7 TRBV4-1 NA CASSHGGWGRYEQYF TGCGCCAGCAGCCACGGGGGTTGGGGGAGGTACGAGCAGTACTTC
TRBD1 TRBJ1-3 TRBV27 NA CASSPYPRQGEAGNTIYF TGTGCCAGCAGTCCATACCCTAGACAGGGGGAGGCTGGAAACACCATATATTTT
NA TRBJ2-3 TRBV9 NA CASSVFSYTDTQYF TGTGCCAGCAGCGTATTTTCCTACACAGATACGCAGTATTTT
NA TRBJ1-1 TRBV28 NA CASSFRNTEAFF TGTGCCAGCAGTTTCAGGAACACTGAAGCTTTCTTT
NA TRBJ2-3 TRBV9 NA CASSVAFADTQYF TGTGCCAGCAGCGTAGCTTTCGCAGATACGCAGTATTTT
TRBD2 TRBJ2-5 TRBV2 NA CASSEAGLAEETQYF TGTGCCAGCAGTGAAGCAGGGCTAGCGGAAGAGACCCAGTACTTC
TRBD1 TRBJ2-7 TRBV6-6 NA CASSYADRGSYEQYF TGTGCCAGCAGTTACGCGGACAGGGGGTCCTACGAGCAGTACTTC
TRBD1 TRBJ2-7 TRBV7-9 few CASTPGQGSYEQYF TGTGCCAGCACACCGGGACAGGGGTCCTACGAGCAGTACTTC
TRBD2 TRBJ2-5 TRBV7-2 once CASSSSPPLAGLETQYF TGTGCCAGCAGCTCAAGTCCCCCCCTAGCGGGGCTAGAGACCCAGTACTTC
NA TRBJ2-5 TRBV28 NA CASSFGPGQETQYF NA
NA TRBJ1-1 TRBV6-1 NA CASREPREPNTEAFF TGTGCCAGCAGAGAACCCAGGGAACCGAACACTGAAGCTTTCTTT
TRBD1 TRBJ2-3 TRBV7-9 NA CASSSPGTVTSTDTQYF TGTGCCAGCAGCTCCCCCGGGACAGTGACCTCCACAGATACGCAGTATTTT
NA TRBJ2-7 TRBV11-2 NA CASSQEGTFGDEQYF TGTGCCAGCAGCCAAGAGGGGACTTTCGGAGACGAGCAGTACTTC
NA TRBJ1-1 TRBV7-9 NA CASRSGRGEDTEAFF TGTGCCAGCAGGTCAGGGAGGGGTGAGGACACTGAAGCTTTCTTT
NA TRBJ1-2 TRBV4-3 once CASSQDRLYGYTF TGCGCCAGCAGCCAAGATAGACTCTATGGCTACACCTTC
TRBD2 TRBJ2-3 TRBV11-2 NA CASSTLAGITDTQYF TGTGCCAGCAGCACTCTAGCGGGTATCACAGATACGCAGTATTTT
NA TRBJ2-7 TRBV7-6 NA CASSSAAQGWEQYF TGTGCCAGCAGCTCCGCAGCACAAGGTTGGGAGCAGTACTTC
NA TRBJ2-7 TRBV5-1 NA CASSLEATYFYEQYF TGCGCCAGCAGCTTGGAAGCTACTTACTTCTACGAGCAGTACTTC
NA TRBJ1-1 TRBV28 NA CASSLVAGSTEAFF TGTGCCAGCAGTTTGGTAGCGGGCAGCACTGAAGCTTTCTTT
NA TRBJ2-3 TRBV6-5 NA CASSYNPTDTQYF TGTGCCAGCAGTTACAATCCGACAGATACGCAGTATTTT
TRBD1 TRBJ1-4 TRBV7-6 NA CASSLGIRDRREKLFF TGTGCCAGCAGCTTAGGTATTAGGGACAGGCGTGAAAAACTGTTTTTT
NA TRBJ2-2 TRBV21-1 NA CASSKIGDLNTGELFF TGTGCCAGCAGCAAAATAGGGGACCTAAACACCGGGGAGCTGTTTTTT
NA TRBJ2-2 TRBV9 NA CASSPRVTGELFF TGTGCCAGCAGCCCTAGGGTTACCGGGGAGCTGTTTTTT
NA TRBJ1-4 TRBV28 NA CASSRGTFKLFF TGTGCCAGCAGTCGTGGGACGTTCAAACTGTTTTTT
NA TRBJ1-3 TRBV2 NA CASSEGGSDRLGDTIYF TGTGCCAGCAGTGAAGGGGGCAGCGACCGTCTCGGGGACACCATATATTTT
TRBD2 TRBJ2-2 TRBV4-2 NA CASSQDWSGGYTGELFF TGTGCCAGCAGCCAAGATTGGAGCGGGGGTTACACCGGGGAGCTGTTTTTT
NA TRBJ2-4 TRBV7-3 NA CASSLLRRQDIAKNIQYF TGTGCCAGCAGCCTCCTCCGGAGGCAGGACATAGCCAAAAACATTCAGTACTTC
NA TRBJ1-1 TRBV25-1 NA CASSTSGRDTEAFF TGTGCCAGCAGTACATCGGGACGGGACACTGAAGCTTTCTTT
NA TRBJ2-1 TRBV4-3 NA CASSPAGNEQFF TGCGCCAGCAGCCCGGCTGGGAATGAGCAGTTCTTC
NA TRBJ2-7 TRBV10-3 NA CAISYRYEQYF TGTGCCATCAGTTACAGGTACGAGCAGTACTTC
NA TRBJ1-1 TRBV19 NA CASSVGRRGNTEAFF TGTGCCAGTAGTGTAGGGCGACGGGGGAACACTGAAGCTTTCTTT
NA TRBJ2-1 TRBV30 once CAWRETGMAEQFF TGTGCCTGGAGGGAAACAGGGATGGCTGAGCAGTTCTTC
NA TRBJ2-5 TRBV11-2 NA CASSFPVWRGPGEETQYF TGTGCCAGCAGCTTCCCGGTGTGGAGGGGCCCTGGGGAAGAGACCCAGTACTTC
TRBD2 TRBJ2-3 TRBV7-8 NA CASSLGLAGAVSSTDTQYF TGTGCCAGCAGCTTGGGGCTAGCGGGGGCTGTATCTAGCACAGATACGCAGTATTTT
TRBD2 TRBJ2-2 TRBV10-3 NA CAISVAGGDTGELFF TGTGCCATCAGCGTAGCGGGGGGGGACACCGGGGAGCTGTTTTTT
NA TRBJ1-5 TRBV4-3 few CASSQSRGLNQPQHF TGCGCCAGCAGCCAATCCCGGGGGTTAAATCAGCCCCAGCATTTT
TRBD1 TRBJ1-5 TRBV19 NA CASSTYTGDPSGPQHF TGTGCCAGTAGTACCTACACAGGGGATCCGTCGGGGCCCCAGCATTTT
NA TRBJ2-7 TRBV2 NA CASSSTGRNYVEQYF TGTGCCAGCAGCTCGACCGGGAGAAATTACGTCGAGCAGTACTTC
NA TRBJ2-2 TRBV4-3 NA CASSQGYPPGELFF TGCGCCAGCAGCCAAGGTTACCCCCCCGGGGAGCTGTTTTTT
TRBD1 TRBJ1-2 TRBV4-3 NA CASSQDQGQGVYGYTF TGCGCCAGCAGCCAAGACCAAGGACAGGGTGTATATGGCTACACCTTC
NA TRBJ1-2 TRBV19 few CASSIGAVDGYTF TGTGCCAGTAGTATAGGTGCGGTTGATGGCTACACCTTC
NA TRBJ2-7 TRBV19 NA CAIKDWGVGISYEQYF TGTGCCATTAAAGATTGGGGGGTGGGGATCTCCTACGAGCAGTACTTC
NA TRBJ2-2 TRBV4-1 NA CASSQWTDTGELFF TGCGCCAGCAGCCAATGGACAGACACCGGGGAGCTGTTTTTT